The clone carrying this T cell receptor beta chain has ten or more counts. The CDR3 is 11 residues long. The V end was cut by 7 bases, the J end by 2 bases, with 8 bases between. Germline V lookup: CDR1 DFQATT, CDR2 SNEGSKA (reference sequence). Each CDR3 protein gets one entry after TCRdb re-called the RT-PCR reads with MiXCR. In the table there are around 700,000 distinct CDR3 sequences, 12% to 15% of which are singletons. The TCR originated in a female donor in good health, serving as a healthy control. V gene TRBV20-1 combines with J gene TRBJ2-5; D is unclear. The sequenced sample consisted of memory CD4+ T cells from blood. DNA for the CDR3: TGCAGTGGCCACTGGCAAGAGACCCAGTACTTC. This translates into CSGHWQETQYF.